Below are 19 T cell receptor beta chains sequenced from a single sample in a study of blood T cell repertoires in COVID-19. Data came from immunoSEQ multiplex PCR; TCRdb stores just in-frame clones and leaves some out. The sample includes around 150,000 clones, around 82% of them seen just once. The sequencing sample was made of peripheral blood. Every receptor here comes from a woman aged 40 to 50 with COVID-19, enrolled during active disease.

The chain has TRBV27 and TRBJ2-7; perhaps TRBD1 as D (6 bases). The germline gives CDR1 MNHEY, CDR2 SMNVEV (reference sequence). The CDR3 is 13 residues long. Trimming cost V 3 bases and J 3 bases, with 9 bases left between them. CDR3 in amino acids: CASSFTGSYEQYF. The CDR3 DNA sequence: TGTGCCAGCAGTTTCACAGGGAGCTACGAGCAGTACTTC.

V usage is TRBV28 and J usage is TRBJ2-7; TRBD2 aligns across 7 bases. CDR1 is MDHEN and CDR2 is SYDVKM in the germline V gene. The junction had 14 bases not matched to a gene; V was cut back by 10 bases and J by 2 bases. This CDR3 comprises 15 residues. The CDR3 sequence is CATLEAGDLAYEQYF. The CDR3 region has the DNA TGTGCCACCCTTGAGGCGGGAGATTTGGCCTACGAGCAGTACTTC.

The rearrangement links TRBV10-3 to TRBJ1-2, with 9 positions matching TRBD1. CDR3 length: 13 residues. Germline V lookup: CDR1 ENHRY, CDR2 SYGVKD. The V segment lost 6 bases and the J segment 8 bases; nucleotides outside the gene matches: 7. In DNA form, the CDR3 reads TGTGCCATCAGGGGGGACAGGGAATCCGGCTACACCTTC. This gives the protein CAIRGDRESGYTF.

This chain uses TRBV18 with TRBJ2-1, with 15 bases fitting TRBD2. V gave up 4 bases and J gave up 7 bases; unmatched junction bases: 17. Germline V lookup: CDR1 KGHSH, CDR2 LQKENI. The CDR3 length is 20 residues. For the CDR3, the DNA is TGTGCCAGCTCACTGGTTGAGGGACTAGCGGGAGGTGTCGATTCAAATGAGCAGTTCTTC. Its protein is CASSLVEGLAGGVDSNEQFF.

The chain combines TRBV6-1 with TRBJ1-1; no clear D. The germline CDR1 and CDR2 sequences are MNHNS and SASEGT. CDR3 size: 15 residues. Trimming took 1 base from V and 6 from J, leaving 15 bases between them. The CDR3 reads CASSEDLSRTAEAFF. DNA of the CDR3: TGTGCCAGCAGTGAAGACCTCTCCAGGACTGCTGAAGCTTTCTTT.

The J gene is TRBJ2-2, the V gene TRBV20-1, with D perhaps matching TRBD1 (5 bases). Germline-derived CDR1 and CDR2 are DFQATT and SNEGSKA (reference sequence). This CDR3 has 11 residues. Trimming shortened V by 6 bases and J by 10 bases, and 12 bases separated the two germline ends. CDR3 loop: CSAFQGEELFF. Written as DNA, the CDR3 is TGCAGTGCGTTTCAGGGTGAGGAGCTGTTTTTT.

This clone came up a few times. The V gene is TRBV3-1 (or the pseudogene TRBV3-2), the J gene TRBJ1-2, with D unclear. CDR1 is LGHDT, CDR2 YNNKEL, per germline (reference sequence). V was cut by 1 base and J by 3 bases, with 6 bases left in between. The CDR3 extends over 13 amino acids. The CDR3 DNA reads TGTGCCAGCAGCCAAGTTGAGGACTATGGCTACACCTTC. Protein sequence: CASSQVEDYGYTF.

This chain connects TRBV10-1 to TRBJ1-1, with TRBD1 as a possible D gene (6 bases). Germline CDR1 reads WNHNN; CDR2 reads SYGVQD (reference sequence). The V end was cut by 0 bases, the J end by 5 bases, with 10 bases between. The CDR3 has 14 amino acids. The CDR3 is CASSESNRATEAFF. In DNA form, the CDR3 reads TGCGCCAGCAGTGAGTCGAACAGGGCAACTGAAGCTTTCTTT.

The CDR3 protein is CASRASGRAYIQYF. In nucleotides, the CDR3 is TGTGCCAGCAGAGCGAGCGGGAGGGCTTACATTCAGTACTTC. V and J are TRBV6-5 and TRBJ2-4; 10 nucleotides line up with TRBD2. This CDR3 is 14 amino acids long. The ends lost 6 bases at V and 8 bases at J; junction bases unmatched: 7. Germline V gene sequence: CDR1 MNHEY, CDR2 SVGAGI.

This sequence joins TRBV11-2 and TRBJ2-1; TRBD2 aligns across 13 bases. The CDR3 is made up of 15 amino acids. Germline lookup yields CDR1 SGHAT and CDR2 FQNNGV. The V segment lost 6 bases and the J segment 10 bases; nucleotides outside the gene matches: 9. This CDR3 is CASRRTSGRMEEQFF. CDR3 DNA: TGTGCCAGCAGGCGGACTAGCGGGAGAATGGAGGAGCAGTTCTTC.

The V call is TRBV3-1 (or the pseudogene TRBV3-2), the J call TRBJ2-1; the D is unclear. CDR3 length: 14 residues. Trimming took 3 bases from V and 7 from J, leaving 13 bases between them. Looked up from germline, CDR1 is LGHDT and CDR2 is YNNKEL (reference sequence). Written as DNA, the CDR3 is TGTGCCAGCAGCCACCACCCCACCGGGAATGAGCAGTTCTTC. Protein: CASSHHPTGNEQFF.

The chain joins TRBV9 to TRBJ1-4; possibly TRBD1 for D (5 bases). This CDR3 region has 15 residues. Trimming left V 0 bases short and J 5 bases short, with 11 bases between. Germline-derived CDR1 and CDR2 are SGDLS and YYNGEE. The DNA of the CDR3 is TGTGCCAGCAGCGTAGAGGGGAAGGTCAATGAAAAACTGTTTTTT. It translates to CASSVEGKVNEKLFF.

V gene TRBV12-3 or TRBV12-4 combines with J gene TRBJ1-6; D is ambiguous. The CDR3 sequence is 13 residues long. V lost 6 bases and J lost 9, with 12 bases in between. As DNA, the CDR3 is TGTGCCAGCAGAAAGGCGGAGGCTTCACCCCTCCACTTT. This translates into CASRKAEASPLHF.

This clone occurred once. The chain joins TRBV5-5 to TRBJ2-5, with D possibly matching TRBD2 (5 bases). In germline, CDR1 is SGHKS, CDR2 YYEKEE (reference sequence). The germline V and J ends were trimmed by 3 bases and 1 base, with 10 bases remaining between them. This CDR3 is built from 14 residues. This chain's CDR3 is CASSYQRTQETQYF. Here the CDR3 DNA reads TGTGCCAGCAGCTATCAGCGGACCCAAGAGACCCAGTACTTC.

V gene TRBV29-1 combines with J gene TRBJ2-1; 7 bases agree with TRBD1. Germline-derived CDR1 and CDR2 are SQVTM and ANQGSEA. V was clipped by 4 bases and J by 7 bases; unmatched bases: 10. The length of the CDR3 is 14 residues. For the CDR3, the DNA is TGCAGCGTTGGAGGCAGGGGGATTGGGAATGAGCAGTTCTTC. Translated: CSVGGRGIGNEQFF.

This clone has just a few counts. The rearrangement links TRBV4-1 to TRBJ2-2; D uncertain. This CDR3 region has 13 residues. Trimming stripped 1 base from V and 5 bases from J, with 5 bases between. Looked up from germline, CDR1 is MGHRA and CDR2 is YSYEKL. CDR3 DNA sequence: TGCGCCAGCAGCCAAGTTTCTACCGGGGAGCTGTTTTTT. Protein: CASSQVSTGELFF.

The J gene is TRBJ1-4, the V gene TRBV14, with a weak D call TRBD1 (6 bases). Trimming stripped 1 base from V and 4 bases from J, with 13 bases between. In germline, CDR1 is SGHDN, CDR2 FVKESK. There are 16 residues in the CDR3. Here the CDR3 DNA reads TGTGCCAGCAGCCAAGCTGGACAGCTCCGTAATGAAAAACTGTTTTTT. It codes for CASSQAGQLRNEKLFF.

The chain has TRBV5-6 and TRBJ2-2; 12 nucleotides agree with TRBD1. Germline values: CDR1 SGHDT, CDR2 YYEEEE. CDR3 size: 15 residues. Trimming at V came to 3 bases and at J to 5 bases, leaving 2 bases not matched to a gene. The CDR3 sequence: CASSWGQGATGELFF. CDR3 DNA sequence: TGTGCCAGCAGCTGGGGACAGGGGGCGACCGGGGAGCTGTTTTTT.

The genes are TRBV5-1 and TRBJ2-5; 10 nucleotides match TRBD2. This CDR3 contains 15 residues. Germline lookup yields CDR1 SGHRS and CDR2 YFSETQ. J was trimmed by 2 bases and V by 2 bases; bases with no gene match: 3. The CDR3 DNA reads as TGCGCCAGCAGCTTAACTAGCGGGACACAAGAGACCCAGTACTTC. It is translated as CASSLTSGTQETQYF.